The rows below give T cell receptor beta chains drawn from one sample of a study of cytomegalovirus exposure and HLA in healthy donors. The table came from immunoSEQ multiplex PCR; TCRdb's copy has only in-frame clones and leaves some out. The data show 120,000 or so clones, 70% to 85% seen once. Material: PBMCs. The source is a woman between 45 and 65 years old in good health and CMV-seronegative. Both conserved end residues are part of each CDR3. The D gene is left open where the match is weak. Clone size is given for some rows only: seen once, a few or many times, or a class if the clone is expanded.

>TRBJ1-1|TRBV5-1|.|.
TGCGCCAGCAGCTTGAAAGGGACACAGAACACTGAAGCTTTCTTT
CASSLKGTQNTEAFF
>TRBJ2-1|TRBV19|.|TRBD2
TGTGCCAGTAGAGGCCTAGCGGTCAATGAGCAGTTCTTC
CASRGLAVNEQFF
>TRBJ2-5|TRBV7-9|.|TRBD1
TGTGCCAGCAGCTCGGGACAGGGGTCCGAAGAGGCCCAGTACTTC
CASSSGQGSEEAQYF
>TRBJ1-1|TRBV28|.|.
TGTGCCAGCAGTTTATTGCGGGCTATGAACACTGAAGCTTTCTTT
CASSLLRAMNTEAFF
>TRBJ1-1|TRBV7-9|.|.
TGTGCCAGCAGCTTAGACAGGTCTAGGTTAGAGGAAGCTTTCTTT
CASSLDRSRLEEAFF
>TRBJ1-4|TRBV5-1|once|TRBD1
TGCGCCAGCAGCGCAGGACAGGGAGCAACTAATGAAAAACTGTTTTTT
CASSAGQGATNEKLFF
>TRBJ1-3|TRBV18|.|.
TGTGCCAGCTCAAGCGCAGACCTAGGAAACACCATATATTTT
CASSSADLGNTIYF
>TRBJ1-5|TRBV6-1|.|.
TGTGCCAGCAGTAGACTGGGGGCTCAGCCCCAGCATTTT
CASSRLGAQPQHF
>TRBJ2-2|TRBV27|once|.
TGTGCCAGTCTCAGTTGGGGAGCGGCGAACACCGGGGAGCTGTTTTTT
CASLSWGAANTGELFF
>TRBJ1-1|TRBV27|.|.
TGTGCCAGCAGTTCCTTAGACAGGCTCGGTGAAGCTTTCTTT
CASSSLDRLGEAFF
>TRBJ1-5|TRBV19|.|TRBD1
TGTGCCAGCCGCGACAGGGGGAGCAATCAGCCCCAGCATTTT
CASRDRGSNQPQHF